What follows are 3 T cell receptor beta chains derived from one specimen sequenced in a study of cytomegalovirus exposure and HLA in healthy donors. It was with 60 Vbeta and 13 Jbeta primers that the PCR ran. Produced via immunoSEQ multiplex PCR; TCRdb's table is partial and in-frame only. The sample yields 200,000 to 250,000 clones, approximately 80% seen once. Sequencing input: PBMCs. Receptor source: a middle-aged woman in good health and CMV-seronegative.

The chain combines TRBV5-5 with TRBJ2-2; 8 positions agree with TRBD1. This CDR3 region has 16 residues. Germline-derived CDR1 and CDR2 are SGHKS and YYEKEE (reference sequence). After removal of 0 bases from V and 5 bases from J, the junction contained 6 bases not matched to a gene. The CDR3 bases are TGTGCCAGCAGCTTGGAACGGACAGGGATTACCGGGGAGCTGTTTTTT. This translates into CASSLERTGITGELFF.

This clone was observed a handful of times. The CDR3 nucleotides read TGTGCCAGCAAAGACAGCCAGTACCAAGAGACCCAGTACTTC. Protein: CASKDSQYQETQYF. The rearrangement uses TRBV7-9 and TRBJ2-5; maybe TRBD1 (5 bases). This CDR3 has 14 amino acids. The V end lost 7 bases, the J end lost 0 bases, and 12 bases lay between the germline ends. Germline lookup yields CDR1 SEHNR and CDR2 FQNEAQ (reference sequence). The whole variable domain, remainder taken from reference TRBV7-9 and TRBJ2-5, is DTGVSQNPRHKITKRGQNVTFRCDPISEHNRLYWYRQTLGQGPEFLTYFQNEAQLEKSRLLSDRFSAERPKGSFSTLEIQRTEQGDSAMYLCASKDSQYQETQYFGPGTRLLVL.

V and J are TRBV19 and TRBJ1-1; tentatively, D is TRBD1 (5 bases). The CDR3 contains 12 residues. Germline CDR1 and CDR2: LNHDA and SQIVND (reference sequence). Trimming cost V 5 bases and J 6 bases, with 10 bases left between them. The CDR3 DNA reads as TGTGCCAGTAGTTCCCGACAGTCTGAAGCTTTCTTT. Its protein is CASSSRQSEAFF.